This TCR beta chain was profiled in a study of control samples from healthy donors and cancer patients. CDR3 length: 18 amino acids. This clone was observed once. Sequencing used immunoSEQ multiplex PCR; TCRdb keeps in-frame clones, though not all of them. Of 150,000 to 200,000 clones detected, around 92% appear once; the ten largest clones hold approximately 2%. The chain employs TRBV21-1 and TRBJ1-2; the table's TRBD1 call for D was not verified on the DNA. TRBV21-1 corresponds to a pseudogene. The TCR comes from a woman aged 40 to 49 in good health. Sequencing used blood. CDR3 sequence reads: CASSKAPRWTAPVYGYTF. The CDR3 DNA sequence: TGTGCCAGCAGCAAAGCCCCTCGTTGGACAGCCCCCGTCTATGGCTACACCTTC.